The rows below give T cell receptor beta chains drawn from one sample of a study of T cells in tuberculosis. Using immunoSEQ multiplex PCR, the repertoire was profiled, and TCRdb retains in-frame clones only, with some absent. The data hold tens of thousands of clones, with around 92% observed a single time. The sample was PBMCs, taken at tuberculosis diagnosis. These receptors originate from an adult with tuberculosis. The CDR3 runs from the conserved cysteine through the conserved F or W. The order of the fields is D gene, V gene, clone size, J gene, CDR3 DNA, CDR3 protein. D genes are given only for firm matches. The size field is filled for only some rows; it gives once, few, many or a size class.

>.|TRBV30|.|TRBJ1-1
TGTGCCGGCACCGGGACAATCGTTCGGGACACTGAAGCTTTCTTT
CAGTGTIVRDTEAFF
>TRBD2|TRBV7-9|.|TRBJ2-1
TGTGCCAGCAGCTTAGTTTCCCGGACTAGCAATGAGCAGTTCTTC
CASSLVSRTSNEQFF
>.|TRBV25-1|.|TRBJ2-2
TGTGCCAGCAGTGAAAGAAACAGGGCGAACACCGGGGAGCTGTTTTTT
CASSERNRANTGELFF
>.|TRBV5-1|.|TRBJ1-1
TGCGCCAGCAGCTTGGAAGAGGCACAGGGCCTGAACACTGAAGCTTTCTTT
CASSLEEAQGLNTEAFF
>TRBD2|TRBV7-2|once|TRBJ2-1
TGTGCCAGCAGCCCGCCTAGCGGGAGAGGGAATGAGCAGTTCTTC
CASSPPSGRGNEQFF
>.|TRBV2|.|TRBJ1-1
TGTGCCAGCAGTGAAGTCAGAGGCACTGAAGCTTTCTTT
CASSEVRGTEAFF
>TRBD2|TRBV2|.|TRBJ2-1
TGTGCCAGCAGGAAAGAGACTAGCGGGAGTCAGTTCTTC
CASRKETSGSQFF
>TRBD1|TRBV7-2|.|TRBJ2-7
TGTGCCAGCAGCTCCCCCAAGGGGGCCGACTCCTACGAGCAGTACTTC
CASSSPKGADSYEQYF
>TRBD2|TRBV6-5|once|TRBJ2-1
TGTGCCAGTCACGAGGGGAGGGCTTGGAATGAGCAGTTCTTC
CASHEGRAWNEQFF
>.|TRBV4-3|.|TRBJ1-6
TGCGCCAGCAGCCGAGATAATTCACCCCTCCACTTT
CASSRDNSPLHF
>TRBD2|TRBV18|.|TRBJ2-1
TGTGCCAGCTCACCCAGGACTAGCGGGAAAAATGAGCAGTTCTTC
CASSPRTSGKNEQFF
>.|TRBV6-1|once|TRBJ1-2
TGTGCCAGCAGTGAAAGTCCGAGCTATGGCTACACCTTC
CASSESPSYGYTF
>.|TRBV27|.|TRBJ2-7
TGTGCCAGCAGTTTCCTCGAGGGCTACGAGCAGTACTTC
CASSFLEGYEQYF
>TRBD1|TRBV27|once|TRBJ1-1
TGTGCCAGCAGTTTAACAGGGGGGGACACTGAAGCTTTCTTT
CASSLTGGDTEAFF
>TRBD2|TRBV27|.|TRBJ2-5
TGTGCCAGCAGTTTACTTACCCCGGGGGGGGGCCAAGAGACCCAGTACTTC
CASSLLTPGGGQETQYF
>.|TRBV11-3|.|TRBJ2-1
TGTGCCAGCAGCCGCCGCCAGGATTACAATGAGCAGTTCTTC
CASSRRQDYNEQFF
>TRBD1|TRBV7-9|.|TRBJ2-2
TGTGCCAGCAGCCCCGACAGGGGTGGTACCGGGGAGCTGTTTTTT
CASSPDRGGTGELFF
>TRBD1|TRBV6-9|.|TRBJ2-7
TGTGCCAGCAGTTACTCCGGACAGGGCGGCCCCTACGAGCAGTACTTC
CASSYSGQGGPYEQYF
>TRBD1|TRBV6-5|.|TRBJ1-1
TGTGCCAGCAGTTTCAGGGGGCGGGGAACTGAAGCTTTCTTT
CASSFRGRGTEAFF
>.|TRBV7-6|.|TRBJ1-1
TGTGCCAGCAGCCAACAGGAAAACACTGAAGCTTTCTTT
CASSQQENTEAFF
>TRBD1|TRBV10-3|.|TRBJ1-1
TGTGCCATCAGTGAGATATGGGACAGAGGATTTCAGGGGGCTTTCTTT
CAISEIWDRGFQGAFF
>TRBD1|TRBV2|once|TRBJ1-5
TGTGCCAGCAGACCGACAGGGGTGTACAATCAGCCCCAGCATTTT
CASRPTGVYNQPQHF
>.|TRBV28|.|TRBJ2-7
TGTGCCAGCATTGGCGGCCTCTCCTACGAGCAGTACTTC
CASIGGLSYEQYF
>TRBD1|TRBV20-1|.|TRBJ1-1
TGCAGTGCTAGGGGGGACAGTGAAGCTTTCTTT
CSARGDSEAFF
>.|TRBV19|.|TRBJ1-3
TGTGCCAGTACCCCGGCAGGGTCGAGAGGCACCATATATTTT
CASTPAGSRGTIYF
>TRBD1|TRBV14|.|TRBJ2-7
TGTGCCAGCAGCCAAGAACGGGACAGGGGGTTCCTGGGCGAGCAGTACTTC
CASSQERDRGFLGEQYF
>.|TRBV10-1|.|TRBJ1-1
TGCGCCAGCAGGAGGACAGAAAACACTGAAGCTTTCTTT
CASRRTENTEAFF
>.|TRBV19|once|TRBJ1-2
TGTGCCAGTAGGAGGGGCCAGGGGCCGGAAGGCTACACCTTC
CASRRGQGPEGYTF
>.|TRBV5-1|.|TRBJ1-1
TGCGCCAGCAGCTTGGCCTTAGGGGACACTGAAGCTTTCTTT
CASSLALGDTEAFF
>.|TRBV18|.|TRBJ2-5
TGTGCCAGCTCACCACGCGGGGTGGAAGAGACCCAGTACTTC
CASSPRGVEETQYF
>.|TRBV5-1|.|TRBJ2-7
TGCGCCAGCAGCTTTTTCGGAGAAAGCTCCTACGAGCAGTACTTC
CASSFFGESSYEQYF
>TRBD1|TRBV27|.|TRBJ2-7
TGTGCCAGCAGCCCGGGACAGGGACTAATAGACGAGCAGTACTTC
CASSPGQGLIDEQYF
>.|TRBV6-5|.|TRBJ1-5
TGTGCCAGCACCCCAGGGAAATATAGCAATCAGCCCCAGCATTTT
CASTPGKYSNQPQHF
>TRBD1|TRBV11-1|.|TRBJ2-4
TGTGCCAGCAGCAGGGACAGCCGGAACATTCAGTACTTC
CASSRDSRNIQYF
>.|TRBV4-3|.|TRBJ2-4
TGCGCCAGCAGCCAGGGTCTCACAGGGGCCAAAAACATTCAGTACTTC
CASSQGLTGAKNIQYF
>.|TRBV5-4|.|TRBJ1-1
TGTGCCAGCAGCTTGGTGCGGCATCGGAACACTGAAGCTTTCTTT
CASSLVRHRNTEAFF
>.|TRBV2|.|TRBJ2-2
TGTGCCAGCAGTGTCGGGAGAGCGAACACCGGGGAGCTGTTTTTT
CASSVGRANTGELFF
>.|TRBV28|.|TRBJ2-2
TGTGCCAGCAGTTTACCCAGCGGGGAGCTGTTTTTT
CASSLPSGELFF
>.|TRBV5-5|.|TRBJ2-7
TGTGCCAGCAGCTTTACACAGACCACCTACGAGCAGTACTTC
CASSFTQTTYEQYF
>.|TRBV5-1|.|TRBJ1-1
TGCGCCAGCACGTGGTCCGGCGGCACTGAAGCTTTCTTT
CASTWSGGTEAFF